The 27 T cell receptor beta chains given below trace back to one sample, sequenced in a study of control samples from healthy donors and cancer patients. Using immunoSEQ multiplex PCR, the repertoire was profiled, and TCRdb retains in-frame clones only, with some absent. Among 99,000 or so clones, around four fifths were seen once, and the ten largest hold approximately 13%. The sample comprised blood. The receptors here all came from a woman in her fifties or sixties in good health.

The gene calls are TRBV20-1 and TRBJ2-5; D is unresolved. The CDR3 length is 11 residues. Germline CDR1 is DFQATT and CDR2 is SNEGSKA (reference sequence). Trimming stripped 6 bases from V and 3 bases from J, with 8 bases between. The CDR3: CSAGPKETQYF. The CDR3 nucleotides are TGCAGTGCCGGCCCAAAAGAGACCCAGTACTTC.

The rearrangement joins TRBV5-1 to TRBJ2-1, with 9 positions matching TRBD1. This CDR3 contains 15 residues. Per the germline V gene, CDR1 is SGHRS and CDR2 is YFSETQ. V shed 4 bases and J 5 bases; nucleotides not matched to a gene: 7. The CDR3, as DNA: TGCGCCAGCAGCATAACCGGGACAGGGAACAATGAGCAGTTCTTC. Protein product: CASSITGTGNNEQFF.

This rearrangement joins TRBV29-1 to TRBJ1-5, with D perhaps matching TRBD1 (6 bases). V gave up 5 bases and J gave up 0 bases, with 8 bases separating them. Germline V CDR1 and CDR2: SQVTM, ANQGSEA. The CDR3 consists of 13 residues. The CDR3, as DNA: TGCAGCGTTCAGGACAGTAGCAATCAGCCCCAGCATTTT. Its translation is CSVQDSSNQPQHF.

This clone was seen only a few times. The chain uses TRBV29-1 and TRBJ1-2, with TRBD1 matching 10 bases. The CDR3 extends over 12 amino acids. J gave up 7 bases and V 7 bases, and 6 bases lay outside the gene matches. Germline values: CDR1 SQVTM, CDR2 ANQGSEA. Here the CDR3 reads CSGLDRGSGYTF. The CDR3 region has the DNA TGCAGCGGGCTGGACAGGGGGTCTGGCTACACCTTC.

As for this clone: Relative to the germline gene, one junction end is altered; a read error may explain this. CDR3 loop: CASSLGILSENTIYF. The CDR3 DNA sequence: TGTGCCAGCAGCTTAGGCATCCTCTCTGAAAACACCATATATTTT. The chain couples TRBV7-2 to TRBJ1-3; D not certain. The CDR3 is made up of 15 amino acids. Looked up from germline, CDR1 is SGHTA and CDR2 is FQGNSA.

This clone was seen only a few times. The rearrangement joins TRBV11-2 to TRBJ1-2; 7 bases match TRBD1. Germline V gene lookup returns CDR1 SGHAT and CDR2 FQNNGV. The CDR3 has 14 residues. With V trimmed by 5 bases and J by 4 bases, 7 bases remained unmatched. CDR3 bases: TGTGCCAGCAGCAGGATGCAGGGGGGCTATGGCTACACCTTC. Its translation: CASSRMQGGYGYTF.

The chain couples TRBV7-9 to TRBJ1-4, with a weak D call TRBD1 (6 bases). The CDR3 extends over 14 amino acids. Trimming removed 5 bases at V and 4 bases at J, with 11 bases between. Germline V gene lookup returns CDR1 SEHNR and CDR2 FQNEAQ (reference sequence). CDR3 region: CASSRGDYNEKLFF. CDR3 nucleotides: TGTGCCAGCAGCAGGGGGGACTATAATGAAAAACTGTTTTTT.

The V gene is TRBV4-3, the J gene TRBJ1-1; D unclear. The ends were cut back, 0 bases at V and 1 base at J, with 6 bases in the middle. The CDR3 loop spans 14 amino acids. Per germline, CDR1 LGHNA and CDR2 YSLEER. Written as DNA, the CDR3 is TGCGCCAGCAGCCAAGACAAGGGGAACACTGAAGCTTTCTTT. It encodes CASSQDKGNTEAFF.

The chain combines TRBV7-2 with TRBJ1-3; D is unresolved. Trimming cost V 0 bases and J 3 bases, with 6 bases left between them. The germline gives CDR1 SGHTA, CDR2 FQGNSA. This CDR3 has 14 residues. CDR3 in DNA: TGTGCCAGCAGCTTAGCTGGGATTGGAAACACCATATATTTT. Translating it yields CASSLAGIGNTIYF.

The CDR3 reads CASSRATTNNYGYTF. The CDR3 DNA reads TGTGCCAGCAGCCGGGCGACAACCAATAACTATGGCTACACCTTC. The genes are TRBV6-2 or TRBV6-3 and TRBJ1-2; D is ambiguous. This CDR3 is built from 15 residues. V lost 6 bases and J 1 base, leaving 15 bases between the germline ends. The V gene's germline CDR1 is MNHEY and CDR2 SVGEGT.

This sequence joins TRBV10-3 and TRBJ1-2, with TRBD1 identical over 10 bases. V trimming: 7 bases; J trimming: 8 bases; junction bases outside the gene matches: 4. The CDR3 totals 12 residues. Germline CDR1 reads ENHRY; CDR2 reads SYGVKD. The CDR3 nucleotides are TGTGCCATCATGGGACAGGGGAACGGCTACACCTTC. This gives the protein CAIMGQGNGYTF.

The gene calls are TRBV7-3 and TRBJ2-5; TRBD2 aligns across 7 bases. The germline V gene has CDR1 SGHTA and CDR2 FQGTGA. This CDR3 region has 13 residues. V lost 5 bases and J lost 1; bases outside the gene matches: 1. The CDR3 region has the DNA TGTGCCAGCAGCCCGGGGGGCCAAGAGACCCAGTACTTC. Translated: CASSPGGQETQYF. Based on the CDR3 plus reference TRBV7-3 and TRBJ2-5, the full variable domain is GAGVSQTPSNKVTEKGKYVELRCDPISGHTALYWYRQSLGQGPEFLIYFQGTGAADDSGLPNDRFFAVRPEGSVSTLKIQRTERGDSAVYLCASSPGGQETQYFGPGTRLLVL.

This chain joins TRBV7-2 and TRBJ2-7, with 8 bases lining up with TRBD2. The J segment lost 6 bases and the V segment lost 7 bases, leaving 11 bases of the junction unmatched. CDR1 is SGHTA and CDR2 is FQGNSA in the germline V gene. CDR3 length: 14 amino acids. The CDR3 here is CASTSGTSSGEQYF. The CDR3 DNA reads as TGTGCCAGCACCTCCGGGACTAGTTCAGGCGAGCAGTACTTC.

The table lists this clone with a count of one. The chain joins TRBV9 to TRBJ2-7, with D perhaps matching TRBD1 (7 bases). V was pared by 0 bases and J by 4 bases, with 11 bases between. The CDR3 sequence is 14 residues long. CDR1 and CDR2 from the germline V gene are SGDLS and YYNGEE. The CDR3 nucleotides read TGTGCCAGCAGCGTAGAGGAGGGGGCGTACGAGCAGTACTTC. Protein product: CASSVEEGAYEQYF. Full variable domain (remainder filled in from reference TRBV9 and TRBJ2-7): DSGVTQTPKHLITATGQRVTLRCSPRSGDLSVYWYQQSLDQGLQFLIQYYNGEERAKGNILERFSAQQFPDLHSELNLSSLELGDSALYFCASSVEEGAYEQYFGPGTRLTVT.

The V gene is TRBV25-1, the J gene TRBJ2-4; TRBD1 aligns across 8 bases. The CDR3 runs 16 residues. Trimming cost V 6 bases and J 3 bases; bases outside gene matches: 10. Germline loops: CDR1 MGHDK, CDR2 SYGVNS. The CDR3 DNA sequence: TGTGCCAGCAGGACGCAGGGGGCAGTAGGCAAAAACATTCAGTACTTC. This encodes CASRTQGAVGKNIQYF.

CDR3 loop: CASSPPGQGGNTIYF. The CDR3, as DNA: TGTGCCAGCAGCCCCCCGGGACAGGGGGGAAACACCATATATTTT. This sequence joins TRBV13 and TRBJ1-3; 10 nucleotides align to TRBD1. V trimming: 5 bases; J trimming: 4 bases; junction bases outside the gene matches: 5. Germline loops: CDR1 PRHDT, CDR2 FYEKMQ (reference sequence). The length of the CDR3 is 15 residues.

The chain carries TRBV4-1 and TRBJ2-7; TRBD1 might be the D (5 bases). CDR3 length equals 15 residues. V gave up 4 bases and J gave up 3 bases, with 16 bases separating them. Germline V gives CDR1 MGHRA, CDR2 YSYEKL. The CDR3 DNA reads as TGCGCCAGCAGCCGAATCATACAGGAAGACTACGAGCAGTACTTC. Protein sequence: CASSRIIQEDYEQYF.

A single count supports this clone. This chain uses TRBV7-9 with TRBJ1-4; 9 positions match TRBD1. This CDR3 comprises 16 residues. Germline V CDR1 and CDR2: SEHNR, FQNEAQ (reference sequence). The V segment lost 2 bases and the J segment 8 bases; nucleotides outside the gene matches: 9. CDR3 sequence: CASSLQTGGGTEKLFF. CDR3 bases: TGTGCCAGCAGCTTACAAACAGGGGGCGGGACGGAAAAACTGTTTTTT.

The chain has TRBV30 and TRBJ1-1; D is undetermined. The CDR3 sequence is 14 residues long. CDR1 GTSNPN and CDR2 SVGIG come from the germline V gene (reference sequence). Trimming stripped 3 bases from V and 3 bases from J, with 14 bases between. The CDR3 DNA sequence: TGTGCCTGGAGCGGGTTCCCTAGATACACTGAAGCTTTCTTT. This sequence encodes CAWSGFPRYTEAFF.

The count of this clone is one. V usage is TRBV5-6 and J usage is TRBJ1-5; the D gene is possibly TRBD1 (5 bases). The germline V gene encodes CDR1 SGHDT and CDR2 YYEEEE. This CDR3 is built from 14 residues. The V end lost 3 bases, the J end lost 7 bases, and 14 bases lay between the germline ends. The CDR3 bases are TGTGCCAGCAGCTCCTCAGGGTTGGGGCAGCCCCAGCATTTT. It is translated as CASSSSGLGQPQHF.

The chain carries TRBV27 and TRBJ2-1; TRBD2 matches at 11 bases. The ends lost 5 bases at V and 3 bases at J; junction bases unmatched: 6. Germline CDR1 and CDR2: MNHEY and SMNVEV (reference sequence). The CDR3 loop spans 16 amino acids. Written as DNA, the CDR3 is TGTGCCAGCAGTCCGTTGACTAGCGGGGACTACAATGAGCAGTTCTTC. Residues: CASSPLTSGDYNEQFF.

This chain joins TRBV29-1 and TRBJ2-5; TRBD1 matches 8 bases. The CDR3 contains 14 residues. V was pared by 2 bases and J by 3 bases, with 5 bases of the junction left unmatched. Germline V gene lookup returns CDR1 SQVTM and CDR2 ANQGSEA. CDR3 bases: TGCAGCGTTGAATCAGGGGGCGCGGAAGAGACCCAGTACTTC. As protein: CSVESGGAEETQYF.

CDR3 bases: TGTGCCAGCAGCCCCGGAACGACCTGGGGAAGCTCCTACAATGAGCAGTTCTTC. It yields the protein CASSPGTTWGSSYNEQFF. The chain is built from TRBV11-3 and TRBJ2-1, with D unresolved. V was trimmed by 5 bases and J by 0 bases, leaving 20 bases between them. This CDR3 is built from 18 residues. CDR1 and CDR2 (germline): SGHNT, YENEEA.

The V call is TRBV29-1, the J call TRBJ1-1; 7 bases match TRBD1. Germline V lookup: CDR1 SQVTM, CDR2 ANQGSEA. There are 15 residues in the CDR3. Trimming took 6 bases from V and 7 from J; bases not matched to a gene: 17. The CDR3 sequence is CSVQTSTGLYNEAFF. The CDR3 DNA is TGCAGCGTCCAAACTTCGACAGGGTTGTATAATGAAGCTTTCTTT. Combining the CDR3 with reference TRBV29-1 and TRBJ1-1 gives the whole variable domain SAVISQKPSRDICQRGTSLTIQCQVDSQVTMMFWYRQQPGQSLTLIATANQGSEATYESGFVIDKFPISRPNLTFSTLTVSNMSPEDSSIYLCSVQTSTGLYNEAFFGQGTRLTVV.

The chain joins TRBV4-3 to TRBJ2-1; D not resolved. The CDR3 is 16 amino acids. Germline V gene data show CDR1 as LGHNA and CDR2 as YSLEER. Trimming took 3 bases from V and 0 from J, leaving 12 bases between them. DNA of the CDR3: TGCGCCAGCAGCCATGAAGGCCTTAGCTCCTACAATGAGCAGTTCTTC. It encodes CASSHEGLSSYNEQFF.

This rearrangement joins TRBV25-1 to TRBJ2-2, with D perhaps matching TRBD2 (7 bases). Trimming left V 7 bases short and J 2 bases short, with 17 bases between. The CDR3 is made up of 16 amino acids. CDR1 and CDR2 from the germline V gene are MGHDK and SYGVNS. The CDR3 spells CASNDGGAQNTGELFF. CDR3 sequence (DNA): TGTGCCAGCAATGATGGGGGGGCCCAAAACACCGGGGAGCTGTTTTTT.

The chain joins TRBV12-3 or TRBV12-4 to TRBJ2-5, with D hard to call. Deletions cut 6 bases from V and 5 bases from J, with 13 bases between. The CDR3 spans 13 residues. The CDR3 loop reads CASSISVFETQYF. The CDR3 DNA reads TGTGCCAGCAGCATTTCGGTCTTTGAGACCCAGTACTTC.